The rows below give T cell receptor beta chains drawn from one sample of a study of blood T cell repertoires in COVID-19. Some clones are missing from TCRdb's copy, which holds only in-frame ones; the method was immunoSEQ multiplex PCR. The table shows over 200,000 clones, with approximately 88% occurring only once. Sequences were obtained from peripheral blood. The receptors derive from a man between 35 and 55 years old with acute or convalescent COVID-19. The conserved cysteine and the conserved F or W are not part of the CDR3 here. Clone size is given for some rows only: seen once, a few or many times, or a class if the clone is expanded.

size: .
V: TRBV7-2
CDR3: ASSPRWAVSEQY

size: .
V: TRBV5-5
CDR3: ASSLFVGTSGTINEQF

size: .
V: TRBV20-1
CDR3: SASRGSDNEQF

size: .
V: TRBV28
CDR3: ASSSGQYLNTEAF

size: .
V: TRBV10-2
CDR3: ASRDQGGYAF

size: .
V: TRBV19
CDR3: ASHEGTSGEQY

size: .
V: TRBV2
CDR3: ASSGTLAGGPWEQF

size: .
V: TRBV29-1
CDR3: SVETGSYEQY

size: .
V: TRBV7-2
CDR3: ASSLVVDLGNQPQH

size: .
V: TRBV29-1
CDR3: SVGGVNTEAF

size: .
V: TRBV20-1
CDR3: SATRPDRPH

size: .
V: TRBV30
CDR3: AWSLGRNGYT

size: .
V: TRBV6-1
CDR3: ASSEMTGNQPQH

size: .
V: TRBV5-1
CDR3: ASRTSGSPRETQY

size: once
V: TRBV3-1/TRBV3-2
CDR3: ASSHSYRGEQF

size: .
V: TRBV7-9
CDR3: ASSREQGGEAF

size: .
V: TRBV28
CDR3: ASSPTPGTGDRYEQF

size: .
V: TRBV12-3/TRBV12-4
CDR3: ASNRGKVSPLH

size: once
V: TRBV18
CDR3: ASSPLQDKKETQY

size: .
V: TRBV5-6
CDR3: ASSSFQTRNNQPQH

size: .
V: TRBV7-9
CDR3: ASGTTARTSGSYNEQF

size: .
V: TRBV10-3
CDR3: AISESRGSDTQY

size: .
V: TRBV6-1
CDR3: ASSEDPGDYGYT

size: .
V: TRBV10-3
CDR3: AISSNPGDEQF

size: .
V: TRBV7-8
CDR3: ASSSGTDSNYGYT

size: .
V: TRBV6-5
CDR3: ASSTSQGRGEAF

size: .
V: TRBV5-1
CDR3: ASSLAAGGPGETQY